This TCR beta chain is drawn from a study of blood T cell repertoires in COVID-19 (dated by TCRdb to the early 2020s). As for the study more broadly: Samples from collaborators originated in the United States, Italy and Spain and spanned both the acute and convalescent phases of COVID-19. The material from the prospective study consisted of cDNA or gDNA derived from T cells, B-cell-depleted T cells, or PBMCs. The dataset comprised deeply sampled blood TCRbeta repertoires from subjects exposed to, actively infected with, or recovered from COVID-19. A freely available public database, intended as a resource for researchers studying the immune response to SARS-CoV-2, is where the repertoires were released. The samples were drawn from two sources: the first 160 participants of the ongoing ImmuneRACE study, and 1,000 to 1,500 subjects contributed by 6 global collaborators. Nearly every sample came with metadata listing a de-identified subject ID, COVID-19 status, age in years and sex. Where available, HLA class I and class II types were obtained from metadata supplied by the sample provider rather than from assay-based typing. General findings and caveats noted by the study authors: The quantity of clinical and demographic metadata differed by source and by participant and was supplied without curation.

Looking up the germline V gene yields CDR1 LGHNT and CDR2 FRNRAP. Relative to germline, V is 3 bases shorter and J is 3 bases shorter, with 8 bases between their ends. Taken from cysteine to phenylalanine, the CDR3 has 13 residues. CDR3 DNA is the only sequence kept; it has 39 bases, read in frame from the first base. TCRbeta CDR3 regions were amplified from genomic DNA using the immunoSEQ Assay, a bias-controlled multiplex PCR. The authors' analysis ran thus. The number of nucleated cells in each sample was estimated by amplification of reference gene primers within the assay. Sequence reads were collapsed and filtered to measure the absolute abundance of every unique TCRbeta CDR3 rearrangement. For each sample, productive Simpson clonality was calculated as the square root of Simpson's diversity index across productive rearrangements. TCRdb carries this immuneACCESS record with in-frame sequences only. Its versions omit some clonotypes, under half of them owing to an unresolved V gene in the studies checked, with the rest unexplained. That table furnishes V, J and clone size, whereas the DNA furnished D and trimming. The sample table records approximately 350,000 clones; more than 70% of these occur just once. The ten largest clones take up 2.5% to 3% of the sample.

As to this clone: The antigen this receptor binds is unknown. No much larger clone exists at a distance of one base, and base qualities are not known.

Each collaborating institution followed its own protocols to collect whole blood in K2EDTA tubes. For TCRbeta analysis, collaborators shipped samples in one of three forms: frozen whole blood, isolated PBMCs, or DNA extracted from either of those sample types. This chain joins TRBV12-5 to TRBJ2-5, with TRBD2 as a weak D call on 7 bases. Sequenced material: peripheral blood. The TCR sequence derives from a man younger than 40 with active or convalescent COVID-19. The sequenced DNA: TGTGCTAGTGGTTTAGGGGGGGAAGAGACCCAGTACTTC. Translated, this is CASGLGGEETQYF.